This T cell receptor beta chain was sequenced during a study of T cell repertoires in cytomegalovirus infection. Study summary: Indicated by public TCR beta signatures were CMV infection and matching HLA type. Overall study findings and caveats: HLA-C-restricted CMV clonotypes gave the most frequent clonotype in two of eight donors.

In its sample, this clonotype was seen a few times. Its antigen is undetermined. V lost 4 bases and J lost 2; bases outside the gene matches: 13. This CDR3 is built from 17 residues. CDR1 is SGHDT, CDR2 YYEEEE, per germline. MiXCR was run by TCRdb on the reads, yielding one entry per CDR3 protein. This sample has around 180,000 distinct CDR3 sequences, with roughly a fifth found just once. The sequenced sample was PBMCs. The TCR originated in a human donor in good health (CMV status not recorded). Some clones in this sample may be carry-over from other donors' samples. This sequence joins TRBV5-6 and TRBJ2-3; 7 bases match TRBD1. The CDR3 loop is CASSLGQRNIFTDTQYF. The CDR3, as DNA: TGTGCCAGCAGCCTGGGACAGCGGAACATCTTCACAGATACGCAGTATTTT. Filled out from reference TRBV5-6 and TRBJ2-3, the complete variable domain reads DAGVTQSPTHLIKTRGQQVTLRCSPKSGHDTVSWYQQALGQGPQFIFQYYEEEERQRGNFPDRFSGHQFPNYSSELNVNALLLGDSALYLCASSLGQRNIFTDTQYFGPGTRLTVL.